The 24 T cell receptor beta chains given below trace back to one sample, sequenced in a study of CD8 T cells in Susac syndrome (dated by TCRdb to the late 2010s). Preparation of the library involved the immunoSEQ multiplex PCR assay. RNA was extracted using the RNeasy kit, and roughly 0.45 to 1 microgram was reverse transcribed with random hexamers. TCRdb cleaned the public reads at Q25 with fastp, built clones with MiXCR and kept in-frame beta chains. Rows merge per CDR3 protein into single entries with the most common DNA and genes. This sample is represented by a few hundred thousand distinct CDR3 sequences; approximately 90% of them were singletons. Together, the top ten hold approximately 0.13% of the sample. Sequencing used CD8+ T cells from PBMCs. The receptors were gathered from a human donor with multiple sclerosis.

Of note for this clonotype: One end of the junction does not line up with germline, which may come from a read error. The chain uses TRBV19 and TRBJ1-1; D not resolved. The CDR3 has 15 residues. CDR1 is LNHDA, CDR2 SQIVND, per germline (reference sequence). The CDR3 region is CASSIDLNIGGEVFF. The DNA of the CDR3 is TGTGCCAGTAGTATAGACCTGAACATCGGAGGAGAAGTTTTCTTT. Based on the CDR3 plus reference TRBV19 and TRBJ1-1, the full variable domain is DGGITQSPKYLFRKEGQNVTLSCEQNLNHDAMYWYRQDPGQGLRLIYYSQIVNDFQKGDIAEGYSVSREKKESFPLTVTSAQKNPTAFYLCASSIDLNIGGEVFFGQGTRLTVV.

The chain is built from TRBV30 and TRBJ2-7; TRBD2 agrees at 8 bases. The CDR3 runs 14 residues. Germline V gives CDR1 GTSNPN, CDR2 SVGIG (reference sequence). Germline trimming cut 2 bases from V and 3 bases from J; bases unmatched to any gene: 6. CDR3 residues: CAWSLLAGNYEQYF. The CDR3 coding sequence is TGTGCCTGGAGTCTTCTAGCGGGCAACTACGAGCAGTACTTC.

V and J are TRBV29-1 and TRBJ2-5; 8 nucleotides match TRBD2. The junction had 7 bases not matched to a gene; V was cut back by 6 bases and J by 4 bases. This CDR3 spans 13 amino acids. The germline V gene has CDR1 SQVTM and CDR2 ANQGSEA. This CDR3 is CSVPRGGRETQYF. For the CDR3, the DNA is TGCAGCGTCCCTCGGGGGGGAAGAGAGACCCAGTACTTC.

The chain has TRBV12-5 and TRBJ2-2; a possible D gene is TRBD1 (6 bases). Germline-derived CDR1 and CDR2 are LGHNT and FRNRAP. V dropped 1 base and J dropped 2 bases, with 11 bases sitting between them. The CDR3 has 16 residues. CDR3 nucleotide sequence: TGTGCTAGTGGTTTGGCGCCGGGACACAACACCGGGGAGCTGTTTTTT. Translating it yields CASGLAPGHNTGELFF.

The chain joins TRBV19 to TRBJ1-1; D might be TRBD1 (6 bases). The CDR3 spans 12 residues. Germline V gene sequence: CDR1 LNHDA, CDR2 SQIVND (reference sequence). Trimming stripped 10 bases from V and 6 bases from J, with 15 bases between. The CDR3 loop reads CATRGVTPEAFF. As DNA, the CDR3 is TGTGCCACGAGGGGGGTTACACCTGAAGCTTTCTTT.

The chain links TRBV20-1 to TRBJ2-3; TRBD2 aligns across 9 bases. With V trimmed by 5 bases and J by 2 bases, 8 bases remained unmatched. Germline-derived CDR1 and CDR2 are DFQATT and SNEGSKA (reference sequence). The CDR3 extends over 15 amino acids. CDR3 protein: CSAYTSGGLTDTQYF. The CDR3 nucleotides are TGCAGTGCTTATACCAGCGGGGGGCTCACAGATACGCAGTATTTT.

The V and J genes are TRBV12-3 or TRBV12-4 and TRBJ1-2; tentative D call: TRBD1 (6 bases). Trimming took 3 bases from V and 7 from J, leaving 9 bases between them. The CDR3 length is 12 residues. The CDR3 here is CASSFGGPGYTF. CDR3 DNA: TGTGCCAGCAGTTTCGGGGGGCCTGGCTACACCTTC.

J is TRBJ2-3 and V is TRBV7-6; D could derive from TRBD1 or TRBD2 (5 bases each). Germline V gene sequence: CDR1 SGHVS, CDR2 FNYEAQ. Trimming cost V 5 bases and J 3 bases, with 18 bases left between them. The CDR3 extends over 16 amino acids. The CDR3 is CASSPRRGMRTDTQYF. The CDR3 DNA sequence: TGTGCCAGCAGCCCTAGACGGGGCATGAGGACAGATACGCAGTATTTT.

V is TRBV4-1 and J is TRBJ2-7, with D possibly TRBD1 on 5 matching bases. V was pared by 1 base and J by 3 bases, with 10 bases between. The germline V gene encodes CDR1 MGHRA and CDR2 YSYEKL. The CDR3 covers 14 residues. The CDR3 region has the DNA TGCGCCAGCAGCCAAGGCGCAGGGCTCTACGAGCAGTACTTC. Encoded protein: CASSQGAGLYEQYF.

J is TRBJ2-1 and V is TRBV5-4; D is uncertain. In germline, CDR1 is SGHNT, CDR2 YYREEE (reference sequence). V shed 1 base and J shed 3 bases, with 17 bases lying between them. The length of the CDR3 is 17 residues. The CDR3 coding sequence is TGTGCCAGCAGCTTGCCGGGTCTCAAGCCGGACTACAATGAGCAGTTCTTC. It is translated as CASSLPGLKPDYNEQFF.

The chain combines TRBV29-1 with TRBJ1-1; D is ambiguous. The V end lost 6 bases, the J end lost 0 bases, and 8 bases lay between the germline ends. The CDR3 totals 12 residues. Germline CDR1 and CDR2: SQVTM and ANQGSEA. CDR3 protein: CSVRFLNTEAFF. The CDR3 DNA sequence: TGCAGCGTCCGGTTCTTGAACACTGAAGCTTTCTTT.

CDR3 nucleotides: TGTGCCAGCAGCTTAGACGGGGGGACCTCCTACGAGCAGTACTTC. It translates to CASSLDGGTSYEQYF. The chain carries TRBV13 and TRBJ2-7; 7 bases line up with TRBD2. Looked up from germline, CDR1 is PRHDT and CDR2 is FYEKMQ (reference sequence). This CDR3 spans 15 amino acids. J was trimmed by 0 bases and V by 1 base; bases with no gene match: 3.

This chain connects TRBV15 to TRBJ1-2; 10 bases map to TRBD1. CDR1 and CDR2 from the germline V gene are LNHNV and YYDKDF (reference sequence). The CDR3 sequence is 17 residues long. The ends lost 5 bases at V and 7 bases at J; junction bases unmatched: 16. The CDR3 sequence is CATSPNPGQGMSGGYTF. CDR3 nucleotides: TGTGCCACCAGCCCCAACCCGGGACAGGGGATGTCTGGTGGCTACACCTTC. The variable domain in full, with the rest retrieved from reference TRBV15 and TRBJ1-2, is DAMVIQNPRYQVTQFGKPVTLSCSQTLNHNVMYWYQQKSSQAPKLLFHYYDKDFNNEADTPDNFQSRRPNTSFCFLDIRSPGLGDTAMYLCATSPNPGQGMSGGYTFGSGTRLTVV.

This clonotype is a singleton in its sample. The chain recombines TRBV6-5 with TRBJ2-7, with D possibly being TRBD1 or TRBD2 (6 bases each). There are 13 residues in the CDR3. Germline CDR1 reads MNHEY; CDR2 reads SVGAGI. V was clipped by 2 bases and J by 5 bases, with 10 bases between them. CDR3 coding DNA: TGTGCCAGCAGTTACGGGGGGCGCGACGAGCAGTACTTC. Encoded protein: CASSYGGRDEQYF.

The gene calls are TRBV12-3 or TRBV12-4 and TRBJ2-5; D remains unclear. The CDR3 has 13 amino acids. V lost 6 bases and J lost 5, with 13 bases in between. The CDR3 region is CASRTAEGETQYF. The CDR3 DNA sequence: TGTGCCAGCAGGACCGCGGAAGGGGAGACCCAGTACTTC.

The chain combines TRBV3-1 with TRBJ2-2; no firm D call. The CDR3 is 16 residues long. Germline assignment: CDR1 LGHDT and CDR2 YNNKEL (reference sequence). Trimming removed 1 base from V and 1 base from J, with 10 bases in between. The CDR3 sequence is CASSQGPGLNTGELFF. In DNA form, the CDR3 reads TGTGCCAGCAGCCAAGGTCCAGGCCTGAACACCGGGGAGCTGTTTTTT.

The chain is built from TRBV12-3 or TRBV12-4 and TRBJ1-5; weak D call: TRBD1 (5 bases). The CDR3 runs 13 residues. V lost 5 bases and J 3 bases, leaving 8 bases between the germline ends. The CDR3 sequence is CASSRQSNQPQHF. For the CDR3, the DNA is TGTGCCAGCAGTCGACAGTCCAATCAGCCCCAGCATTTT.

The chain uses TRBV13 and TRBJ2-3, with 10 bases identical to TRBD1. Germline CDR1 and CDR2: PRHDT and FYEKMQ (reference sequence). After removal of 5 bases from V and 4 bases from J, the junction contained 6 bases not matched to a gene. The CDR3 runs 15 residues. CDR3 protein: CASSLDRGRPDTQYF. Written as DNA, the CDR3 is TGTGCCAGCAGCCTAGACAGGGGGCGACCAGATACGCAGTATTTT. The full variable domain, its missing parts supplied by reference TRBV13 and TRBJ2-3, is AAGVIQSPRHLIKEKRETATLKCYPIPRHDTVYWYQQGPGQDPQFLISFYEKMQSDKGSIPDRFSAQQFSDYHSELNMSSLELGDSALYFCASSLDRGRPDTQYFGPGTRLTVL.

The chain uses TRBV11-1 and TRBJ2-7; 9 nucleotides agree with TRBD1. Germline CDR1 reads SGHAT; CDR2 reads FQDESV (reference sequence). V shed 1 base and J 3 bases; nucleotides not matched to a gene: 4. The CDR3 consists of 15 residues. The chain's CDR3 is CASSLEQGAGYEQYF. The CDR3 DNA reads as TGTGCCAGCAGCTTAGAACAGGGGGCCGGCTACGAGCAGTACTTC.

The DNA for the CDR3 is TGTGCCAGTAGCCTCCTCGCGGGGACCACCGGGGAGCTGTTTTTT. Translating gives CASSLLAGTTGELFF. J is TRBJ2-2 and V is TRBV19; weak D call: TRBD2 (6 bases). There are 15 residues in the CDR3. Trimming removed 6 bases at V and 4 bases at J, with 15 bases between. Germline loops: CDR1 LNHDA, CDR2 SQIVND (reference sequence).

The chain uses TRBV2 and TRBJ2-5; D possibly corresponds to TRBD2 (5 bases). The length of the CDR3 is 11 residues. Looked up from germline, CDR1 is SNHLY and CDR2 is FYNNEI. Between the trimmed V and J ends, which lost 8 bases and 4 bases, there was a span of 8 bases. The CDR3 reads CASVAGETQYF. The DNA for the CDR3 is TGTGCCAGCGTGGCGGGAGAGACCCAGTACTTC.

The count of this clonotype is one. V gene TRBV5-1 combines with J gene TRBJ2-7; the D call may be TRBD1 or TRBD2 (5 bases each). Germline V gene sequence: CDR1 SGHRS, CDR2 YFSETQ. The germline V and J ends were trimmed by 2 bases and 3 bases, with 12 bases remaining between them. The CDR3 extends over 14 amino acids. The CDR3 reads CASSFSVGDYEQYF. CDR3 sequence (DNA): TGCGCCAGCAGCTTCTCGGTGGGGGACTACGAGCAGTACTTC. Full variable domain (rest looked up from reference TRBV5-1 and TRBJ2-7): KAGVTQTPRYLIKTRGQQVTLSCSPISGHRSVSWYQQTPGQGLQFLFEYFSETQRNKGNFPGRFSGRQFSNSRSEMNVSTLELGDSALYLCASSFSVGDYEQYFGPGTRLTVT.

In DNA, the CDR3 is TGCAGTGCTAGAGATCTAGGGTCTGAAGCTTTCTTT. Its translation: CSARDLGSEAFF. The rearrangement joins TRBV20-1 to TRBJ1-1; D is unclear. The CDR3 totals 12 residues. Germline V gene lookup returns CDR1 DFQATT and CDR2 SNEGSKA (reference sequence). Trimming shortened V by 0 bases and J by 6 bases, and 8 bases separated the two germline ends.

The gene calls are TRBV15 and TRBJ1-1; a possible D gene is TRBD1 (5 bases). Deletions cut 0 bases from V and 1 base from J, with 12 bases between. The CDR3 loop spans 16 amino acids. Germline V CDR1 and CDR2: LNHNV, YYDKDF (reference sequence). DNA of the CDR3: TGTGCCACCAGCAGAGACCTACGGACACCGAACACTGAAGCTTTCTTT. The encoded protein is CATSRDLRTPNTEAFF.